This is a list of T cell receptor beta chains from one sample in a study of blood T cell repertoires in COVID-19. The protocol was immunoSEQ multiplex PCR, while the TCRdb copy is restricted to in-frame clones and leaves out a portion. Of 150,000 to 200,000 clones in the sample, over 75% are singletons; the top ten hold around 3.3%. Sequenced material: peripheral blood. The receptors were gathered from a man between 60 and 75 years old with acute or convalescent COVID-19. Each CDR3 is given with its conserved first and last residue. The D gene is left open where the match is weak. Rows may omit the clone size; those that give it use once, few, many or a size class.

TRBD1 TRBJ1-2 - TRBV30 TGTGCCTGGAGTGTCGGGACAGGAACTTATGGCTACACCTTC CAWSVGTGTYGYTF
TRBD1 TRBJ1-2 - TRBV18 TGTGCCAGCTCACCAAGGGGACAGGGTTCGGAAGGCTACACCTTC CASSPRGQGSEGYTF
- TRBJ1-4 - TRBV6-5 TGTGCCAGCAGTTCCCACTCGGGGAGGGAACTGTTTTTT CASSSHSGRELFF
- TRBJ1-6 once TRBV9 TGTGCCAGCAGCGCGCCCTCGGGACACTATAATTCACCCCTCCACTTT CASSAPSGHYNSPLHF
TRBD1 TRBJ1-2 - TRBV7-8 TGTGCCAGCAGCCAAGGGACAGGGGGTGTCTATGGCTACACCTTC CASSQGTGGVYGYTF
- TRBJ2-3 - TRBV27 TGTGCCAGCACTAGGAGGCCGGGCGGAGATACGCAGTATTTT CASTRRPGGDTQYF
- TRBJ2-7 - TRBV7-3 TGTGCCAGCAGCTTAACGGACAGCTCCTACGAGCAGTACTTC CASSLTDSSYEQYF
- TRBJ2-1 - TRBV21-1 TGTGCCAGCAGCTCCCAGACAGGGTGCCTCCACAATGAGCAGTTCTTC CASSSQTGCLHNEQFF
- TRBJ2-3 - TRBV10-3 TGTGCCTCAAATAGCGGAGGTAGCACAGATACGCAGTATTTT CASNSGGSTDTQYF
TRBD1 TRBJ2-4 - TRBV7-2 TGTGCCAGCAGCCGGAACACACAGGGGCGACAGTACTTC CASSRNTQGRQYF
TRBD1 TRBJ1-2 - TRBV19 TGTGCCAGTAGTCCCCCAAGGACAGGCGGCTACACCTTC CASSPPRTGGYTF
- TRBJ2-1 - TRBV18 TGTGCCAGCTCACCGCCTTCCAGGGCCTATGAGCAGTTCTTC CASSPPSRAYEQFF
TRBD1 TRBJ1-2 - TRBV4-3 TGCGCCAGCAGCCCGGACAGGGGTGCTGGCTACACCTTC CASSPDRGAGYTF
- TRBJ1-1 - TRBV6-5 TGTGCCAGCACTCCACTTAGCCGGGGAAACACTGAAGCTTTCTTT CASTPLSRGNTEAFF
- TRBJ1-3 - TRBV28 TGTGCCAGCAACGACAGGTACTCTGGAAACACCATATATTTT CASNDRYSGNTIYF
TRBD2 TRBJ2-5 - TRBV7-8 TGTGCCAGCAGTTTAGCGGGAGGGCGGGGGACCCAGTACTTC CASSLAGGRGTQYF
TRBD2 TRBJ2-1 - TRBV7-7 TGTGCTAGCAGCTTTGGCGGGAGTAATGAGCAGTTCTTC CASSFGGSNEQFF
- TRBJ2-7 - TRBV19 TGTGCCAGTAGTATAGGGAGCGCCATATCGAGCGAGCAGTACTTC CASSIGSAISSEQYF
- TRBJ2-2 - TRBV28 TGTGCCAGCAGCGAAACGATGATAGCCGGGGAGCTGTTTTTT CASSETMIAGELFF
- TRBJ2-7 - TRBV14 TGTGCCAGCAGCCAAGGGGACACCTCCTACGAGCAGTACTTC CASSQGDTSYEQYF
TRBD1 TRBJ1-6 - TRBV13 TGTGCCAGCAGCCCTGGACAGGGGACGTCACCCCTCCACTTT CASSPGQGTSPLHF
TRBD2 TRBJ2-1 few TRBV28 TGTGCCAGCAGTATCGGCGGGAGCTCCTACAATGAGCAGTTCTTC CASSIGGSSYNEQFF
- TRBJ1-5 - TRBV6-4 TGTGCCAGCAGTCCAAGCAATCAGCCCCAGCATTTT CASSPSNQPQHF
- TRBJ1-1 - TRBV18 TGTGCCAGCTCTCTCTCTTTGAGACAGCAGACTGAAGCTTTCTTT CASSLSLRQQTEAFF
TRBD2 TRBJ2-1 - TRBV24-1 TGTGCCACCAGTGAGGCTAGCGGGAGGATCAATGAGCAGTTCTTC CATSEASGRINEQFF
- TRBJ1-6 - TRBV4-1 TGCGCCAGCAGCCAACCTACGGGACTCGGAGGTTCACCCCTCCACTTT CASSQPTGLGGSPLHF
- TRBJ2-7 - TRBV11-2 TGTGCCAGCAGCCCGGACAGCCTCTCCTGGAAGCAGTACTTC CASSPDSLSWKQYF
- TRBJ2-7 - TRBV11-2 TGTGCCAGCAGCTTATTAGCAGAGAAATACGAGCAGTACTTC CASSLLAEKYEQYF
- TRBJ2-1 - TRBV7-9 TGTGCCAGCAGCTTAGCGCTGGGGACTCAAAACTACAATGAGCAGTTCTTC CASSLALGTQNYNEQFF
TRBD1 TRBJ2-5 - TRBV5-5 TGTGCCAGCAGCTCTGGGACAGGGGGATGGACCCAGTACTTC CASSSGTGGWTQYF
- TRBJ2-1 few TRBV7-2 TGTGCCAGCAGCTTCGCGGGTAATGAGCAGTTCTTC CASSFAGNEQFF
TRBD1 TRBJ2-7 - TRBV24-1 TGTGCCACTCTAATGGCGGGACAGGGCCGTCGGGAGGCCTACGAGCAGTACTTC CATLMAGQGRREAYEQYF
TRBD2 TRBJ2-5 - TRBV7-6 TGTGCCAGCAGCGGCCGCGGGAGCCTACAAGAGACCCAGTACTTC CASSGRGSLQETQYF
TRBD2 TRBJ2-1 - TRBV18 TGTGCCAGCTCACCACTGGGGACTAGCAGTTACAATGAGCAGTTCTTC CASSPLGTSSYNEQFF
TRBD1 TRBJ2-4 - TRBV7-9 TGTGCCAGCAGCCGATCGACAGGGGGCAGCGGAAACATTCAGTACTTC CASSRSTGGSGNIQYF
TRBD1 TRBJ1-5 - TRBV28 TGTGCCAGCAGGCCCCTCGGGGACAGGAGTTATAGCAATCAGCCCCAGCATTTT CASRPLGDRSYSNQPQHF
- TRBJ2-5 - TRBV13 TGTGCCAGCAGCCCGAGGGACACCCACGGTGGGACCCAGTACTTC CASSPRDTHGGTQYF
- TRBJ1-1 - TRBV7-9 TGTGCCAGCAGCCCACCCATGGGCGCGGGCCAAGCTTTCTTT CASSPPMGAGQAFF
TRBD1 TRBJ1-1 once TRBV28 TGTGCCAGCAGGGCCGGGACAGGGGAAGCTTTCTTT CASRAGTGEAFF
- TRBJ1-2 - TRBV14 TGTGCCAGCAGCCCGACAGGAAAAGGTGGCTACACCTTC CASSPTGKGGYTF
TRBD1 TRBJ2-7 - TRBV27 TGTGCCAGCAGTTACGGACAGGGCCCGGGCGAGCAGTACTTC CASSYGQGPGEQYF
TRBD1 TRBJ1-4 - TRBV19 TGTGCCAGTAGTGTCGGGACAGGGGGGGATGAAAAACTGTTTTTT CASSVGTGGDEKLFF
TRBD1 TRBJ2-7 - TRBV27 TGTGCCAGCAGTACCGGACAGGGTTCTCTCGAGCAGTACTTC CASSTGQGSLEQYF
TRBD1 TRBJ2-3 - TRBV30 TGTGCCTGGAGTGACAGGGGAGAAGTAACAGATACGCAGTATTTT CAWSDRGEVTDTQYF
- TRBJ2-7 - TRBV28 TGTGCCAGCAGCTTAGGCCTCTACGAGCAGTACTTC CASSLGLYEQYF
- TRBJ1-5 - TRBV6-1 TGTGCCAGCAGTGAAGTCGACAGTCAGCCCCAGCATTTT CASSEVDSQPQHF
- TRBJ2-1 - TRBV6-5 TGTGCCAGTAGACCGGGGATCTACAATGAGCAGTTCTTC CASRPGIYNEQFF
- TRBJ1-1 - TRBV28 TGTGCCAGCAGTTTAACAGAGAACACTGAAGCTTTCTTT CASSLTENTEAFF
TRBD1 TRBJ2-3 - TRBV9 TGTGCCAGCCGGCAGGGGGCCAGCACAGATACGCAGTATTTT CASRQGASTDTQYF
TRBD1 TRBJ1-5 - TRBV19 TGTGCCAGTAGATTACAGGGGGGCTCGGGACGGCCCCAGCATTTT CASRLQGGSGRPQHF
- TRBJ1-1 - TRBV28 TGTGCCAGCAGGTCAGGGCCAGATGAAGCTTTCTTT CASRSGPDEAFF
TRBD1 TRBJ1-5 - TRBV30 TGTGCCTGGAGTAACAGGGGGCTCAGTTGGCCCCAGCATTTT CAWSNRGLSWPQHF
- TRBJ1-4 - TRBV27 TGTGCCAGCAGTTTATTCTTCGGCTACCGGGACTCTAAGTCCCCCTCAACTAATGAAAAACTGTTTTTT CASSLFFGYRDSKSPSTNEKLFF